Each of the 16 T cell receptor beta chains below was sequenced from the same sample in a study of T cell responses to AZD1222 COVID-19 vaccine (dated by TCRdb to the early 2020s). This specimen's time point label, interpreted: about 28 days (+/-7) after the second vaccine dose. Preparation of the library involved the immunoSEQ multiplex PCR assay. TCRdb carries this immuneACCESS record with in-frame sequences only. Its versions omit some clonotypes, under half of them owing to an unresolved V gene in the studies checked, with the rest unexplained. A total of roughly 130,000 clones appear in this sample, 90% to 95% of them only once. The ten largest clonotypes hold approximately 4% of the sample. Source: peripheral blood, taken 28 days after the second AZD1222 dose. The origin of the receptors is an adult who received the AZD1222 COVID-19 vaccine.

The chain couples TRBV27 to TRBJ1-2; D might be TRBD1 (5 bases). Germline loops: CDR1 MNHEY, CDR2 SMNVEV (reference sequence). The CDR3 is 11 residues long. Trimming took off 10 bases at V and 9 bases at J, with 15 bases between the two ends. The DNA of the CDR3 is TGTGCCACCACCGCCGGGGGAAGCTACACCTTC. Protein sequence: CATTAGGSYTF.

The gene calls are TRBV7-2 and TRBJ2-5, with TRBD2 matching 10 bases. CDR3 length: 14 amino acids. The ends lost 3 bases at V and 4 bases at J; junction bases unmatched: 2. Germline V gene data show CDR1 as SGHTA and CDR2 as FQGNSA. The CDR3 nucleotides are TGTGCCAGCAGCTTTCGGACTAGCGGAGAGACCCAGTACTTC. Its translation: CASSFRTSGETQYF.

V and J are TRBV5-4 and TRBJ2-7; 8 bases align to TRBD1. After removal of 2 bases from V and 3 bases from J, the junction contained 13 bases not matched to a gene. CDR3 length: 17 amino acids. CDR1 SGHNT and CDR2 YYREEE come from the germline V gene (reference sequence). Written as DNA, the CDR3 is TGTGCCAGCAGCTTAGGACAGGGACTCGTCTCGGGCTACGAGCAGTACTTC. Its protein is CASSLGQGLVSGYEQYF.

The chain links TRBV18 to TRBJ1-5; TRBD1 matches at 8 bases. Germline V CDR1 and CDR2: KGHSH, LQKENI. The V and J ends lost 6 bases and 2 bases, in that order; junction bases with no gene match: 15. This CDR3 region has 18 residues. The DNA of the CDR3 is TGTGCCAGCTCCTACGATAATGCAGGGGGCGAAGGCAATCAGCCCCAGCATTTT. Encoded protein: CASSYDNAGGEGNQPQHF.

The rearrangement joins TRBV12-5 to TRBJ1-1, with 7 bases that match TRBD1. The CDR3 has 15 residues. V shed 5 bases and J 5 bases; nucleotides not matched to a gene: 11. Germline loops: CDR1 LGHNT, CDR2 FRNRAP. The CDR3 sequence: CASGPPTGATTEAFF. CDR3 coding DNA: TGTGCTAGTGGTCCCCCTACAGGGGCGACGACTGAAGCTTTCTTT.

This clone was detected many times. The V gene is TRBV4-3, the J gene TRBJ2-6, with a tentative D call TRBD2 (6 bases). CDR3 length: 16 residues. The germline V gene has CDR1 LGHNA and CDR2 YSLEER. The ends were cut back, 1 base at V and 0 bases at J, with 7 bases in the middle. The CDR3 sequence is CASSQAEGSGANVLTF. CDR3 nucleotides: TGCGCCAGCAGCCAAGCGGAGGGCTCTGGGGCCAACGTCCTGACTTTC.

The V call is TRBV11-3, the J call TRBJ2-1, with 7 nucleotides matching TRBD1. The CDR3 is made up of 15 amino acids. Per germline, CDR1 SGHNT and CDR2 YENEEA. Germline trimming cut 5 bases from V and 2 bases from J; bases unmatched to any gene: 6. CDR3 coding DNA: TGTGCCAGCAGCCTATCAGGGGGTACCTACAATGAGCAGTTCTTC. Encoded protein: CASSLSGGTYNEQFF.

The chain is built from TRBV19 and TRBJ1-2; D uncertain. The CDR3 loop spans 16 amino acids. Trimming stripped 5 bases from V and 7 bases from J, with 23 bases between. The germline V gene encodes CDR1 LNHDA and CDR2 SQIVND (reference sequence). The CDR3 nucleotides are TGTGCCAGTAGTTGGTTGGGGTCGCCTCCAAAAGGTGGCTACACCTTC. Its translation is CASSWLGSPPKGGYTF.

The chain employs TRBV9 and TRBJ1-2; no firm D call. Germline V lookup: CDR1 SGDLS, CDR2 YYNGEE. Trimming removed 4 bases at V and 6 bases at J, with 19 bases between. This CDR3 is built from 15 residues. The CDR3 region is CASSSSLGRRHGYTF. DNA of the CDR3: TGTGCCAGCAGCTCCTCCCTAGGTCGGCGGCATGGCTACACCTTC. The complete variable domain, with remaining parts taken from reference TRBV9 and TRBJ1-2, reads DSGVTQTPKHLITATGQRVTLRCSPRSGDLSVYWYQQSLDQGLQFLIQYYNGEERAKGNILERFSAQQFPDLHSELNLSSLELGDSALYFCASSSSLGRRHGYTFGSGTRLTVV.

The chain is built from TRBV19 and TRBJ1-2; 8 bases are a match to TRBD1. The germline CDR1 and CDR2 sequences are LNHDA and SQIVND (reference sequence). Losses at the gene ends were 5 bases for V and 4 bases for J; bases not matched to a gene: 18. The CDR3 is 18 residues long. CDR3 nucleotides: TGTGCCAGTAGTCGATTTCGTCCAACCGGGACAGGTGTCTATGGCTACACCTTC. It encodes CASSRFRPTGTGVYGYTF.

The chain links TRBV7-3 to TRBJ2-7; a weak D match, TRBD2 (5 bases). This CDR3 has 13 residues. CDR1 is SGHTA, CDR2 FQGTGA, per germline. Trimming shortened V by 1 base and J by 3 bases, and 7 bases separated the two germline ends. The CDR3 bases are TGTGCCAGCAGCTTAAGAGAGGGCTACGAGCAGTACTTC. Protein sequence: CASSLREGYEQYF.

The rearrangement uses TRBV9 and TRBJ2-3; 11 bases align to TRBD2. CDR1 and CDR2 from the germline V gene are SGDLS and YYNGEE. The CDR3 is 18 amino acids. The V and J ends lost 4 bases and 6 bases, in that order; junction bases with no gene match: 16. The CDR3 sequence is CASSPRWLAGGRLDTQYF. The CDR3 DNA sequence: TGTGCCAGCAGCCCGCGGTGGCTAGCGGGGGGCAGACTGGATACGCAGTATTTT.

This chain joins TRBV7-2 and TRBJ2-5, with a weak D call TRBD1 (5 bases). CDR1 SGHTA and CDR2 FQGNSA come from the germline V gene. The CDR3 contains 14 residues. V was clipped by 5 bases and J by 5 bases, with 15 bases between them. CDR3 sequence reads: CASSRSWGRETQYF. The CDR3 DNA follows: TGTGCCAGCAGCCGGTCCTGGGGCCGGGAGACCCAGTACTTC. Variable domain in full (rest from reference TRBV7-2 and TRBJ2-5): GAGVSQSPSNKVTEKGKDVELRCDPISGHTALYWYRQSLGQGLEFLIYFQGNSAPDKSGLPSDRFSAERTGGSVSTLTIQRTQQEDSAVYLCASSRSWGRETQYFGPGTRLLVL.

J is TRBJ2-1 and V is TRBV2; either TRBD1 or TRBD2 may fit D (5 bases each). Germline CDR1 SNHLY, CDR2 FYNNEI. The CDR3 is 15 amino acids. Trimming took off 7 bases at V and 10 bases at J, with 23 bases between the two ends. CDR3: CASNPGTLKNGEQFF. Here the CDR3 DNA reads TGTGCCAGCAATCCGGGGACGCTTAAGAATGGCGAGCAGTTCTTC.

The gene calls are TRBV6-2 or TRBV6-3 and TRBJ1-1, with D possibly matching TRBD1 (5 bases). The length of the CDR3 is 14 residues. With 0 bases removed from V and 7 bases from J, the gap between germline ends came to 12 bases. Germline V gives CDR1 MNHEY, CDR2 SVGEGT. The CDR3 DNA sequence: TGTGCCAGCAGTTACTCCCGGGGACCGGGTGAAGCTTTCTTT. It is translated as CASSYSRGPGEAFF.

The J gene is TRBJ1-3, the V gene TRBV19, with a weak D call TRBD1 (5 bases). The ends were cut back, 5 bases at V and 3 bases at J, with 14 bases in the middle. The CDR3 loop spans 15 amino acids. The germline CDR1 and CDR2 sequences are LNHDA and SQIVND (reference sequence). The CDR3 sequence is CASSVPSQGGNTIYF. CDR3 DNA: TGTGCCAGTAGTGTTCCTTCCCAGGGTGGAAACACCATATATTTT.